Each of the 17 T cell receptor beta chains below was sequenced from the same sample in a study of OX40 agonist ivuxolimab in advanced cancers. The method was the immunoSEQ multiplex PCR assay. Drawn from immuneACCESS, this table holds only the in-frame rearrangements with V and J called that TCRdb kept. Clones are partly lost; checked studies trace under half to an unresolved V gene and leave the rest unexplained. Across this sample there are approximately 76,000 clones, with almost 85% seen only once. The ten biggest clones cover approximately 0.61% of the sample. Source: CD4+ or CD8+ T cells sorted from blood, taken in a trial of the OX40 agonist ivuxolimab. The receptors stem from an adult with an advanced solid tumor such as melanoma, head and neck, liver or kidney cancer.

The rearrangement uses TRBV6-6 and TRBJ1-5; D is unresolved. The CDR3 extends over 13 amino acids. Germline V gene lookup returns CDR1 MNHNY and CDR2 SVGAGI (reference sequence). The V end lost 0 bases, the J end lost 6 bases, and 6 bases lay between the germline ends. As DNA, the CDR3 is TGTGCCAGCAGTTACTCGGAGCTTCAGCCCCAGCATTTT. Protein product: CASSYSELQPQHF.

This chain joins TRBV5-1 and TRBJ2-1; 14 bases map to TRBD2. J gave up 6 bases and V 6 bases, and 5 bases lay outside the gene matches. CDR1 is SGHRS and CDR2 is YFSETQ in the germline V gene. The CDR3 totals 15 residues. CDR3 amino acids: CASIFGTSGGNEQFF. The CDR3 DNA sequence: TGCGCCAGCATTTTCGGGACTAGCGGGGGCAATGAGCAGTTCTTC. Looking up the rest from reference TRBV5-1 and TRBJ2-1 gives the full variable domain: KAGVTQTPRYLIKTRGQQVTLSCSPISGHRSVSWYQQTPGQGLQFLFEYFSETQRNKGNFPGRFSGRQFSNSRSEMNVSTLELGDSALYLCASIFGTSGGNEQFFGPGTRLTVL.

As for this clone: One end of the junction does not line up with germline, which may come from a read error. The chain joins TRBV7-7 to TRBJ2-7; 8 bases fit TRBD2. The CDR3 length is 15 residues. Germline V gives CDR1 SSHAT, CDR2 FNYEAQ (reference sequence). CDR3: CASSPAGGTSGEQYF. The CDR3 DNA reads as TGTGCTAGCAGCCCCGCGGGGGGCACCTCGGGCGAGCAGTACTTC.

This clone was recorded only once. The chain employs TRBV10-3 and TRBJ2-3, with 14 positions matching TRBD2. V dropped 2 bases and J dropped 6; count of bases not matched to a gene: 10. The CDR3 totals 18 residues. Germline CDR1 ENHRY, CDR2 SYGVKD. The chain's CDR3 is CAISEPTGLAGGKDTQYF. The CDR3 DNA sequence: TGTGCCATCAGTGAGCCAACAGGACTAGCGGGGGGTAAGGATACGCAGTATTTT.

This sequence joins TRBV5-6 and TRBJ1-6; no definite D call. The CDR3 has 12 amino acids. V lost 3 bases and J lost 10, with 8 bases in between. Looked up from germline, CDR1 is SGHDT and CDR2 is YYEEEE. CDR3 sequence: CASSWGFSPLHF. In nucleotides, the CDR3 is TGTGCCAGCAGCTGGGGATTCTCACCCCTCCACTTT.

The chain combines TRBV5-1 with TRBJ2-5; 13 positions agree with TRBD2. Losses at the gene ends were 4 bases for V and 7 bases for J; bases not matched to a gene: 10. This CDR3 comprises 16 residues. Per germline, CDR1 SGHRS and CDR2 YFSETQ. The CDR3 protein is CASSQTLAGGQATQYF. The CDR3, as DNA: TGCGCCAGCAGCCAAACACTAGCGGGGGGGCAGGCGACCCAGTACTTC.

CDR3 in amino acids: CASRALGTHGQPQHF. CDR3 coding DNA: TGTGCCAGCAGAGCCCTCGGGACCCACGGACAGCCCCAGCATTTT. The chain combines TRBV6-1 with TRBJ1-5; weak D call: TRBD1 (5 bases). The V end lost 6 bases, the J end lost 7 bases, and 19 bases lay between the germline ends. This CDR3 has 15 amino acids. From germline, CDR1 is MNHNS and CDR2 SASEGT.

Written as DNA, the CDR3 is TGTGCCAGCAGCAGGACTAGCGGGGGTTACGAGCAGTACTTC. Amino acid sequence: CASSRTSGGYEQYF. The rearrangement uses TRBV7-8 and TRBJ2-7; 13 positions agree with TRBD2. The CDR3 runs 14 residues. Trimming removed 5 bases from V and 4 bases from J; junction bases left unmatched: 2. Germline lookup yields CDR1 SGHVS and CDR2 FQNEAQ.

The chain recombines TRBV11-1 with TRBJ2-1; 10 nucleotides agree with TRBD2. From germline, CDR1 is SGHAT and CDR2 FQDESV (reference sequence). Trimming cost V 5 bases and J 9 bases; bases outside gene matches: 10. CDR3 length: 15 residues. The CDR3 reads CASSQGSGGAIEQFF. The CDR3 DNA sequence: TGTGCCAGCAGCCAGGGGAGCGGGGGGGCTATTGAGCAGTTCTTC.

V gene TRBV4-2 combines with J gene TRBJ1-6; 7 positions agree with TRBD1. This CDR3 is built from 17 residues. Germline trimming cut 0 bases from V and 11 bases from J; bases unmatched to any gene: 13. Per the germline V gene, CDR1 is LGHNA and CDR2 is YNFKEQ. In DNA, the CDR3 is TGTGCCAGCAGCCAAGAATGGGGACAGAGAGCAACGGCACCCCTCCACTTT. Its protein product is CASSQEWGQRATAPLHF.

The gene calls are TRBV6-5 and TRBJ1-6, with D maybe TRBD1 (6 bases). The CDR3 is made up of 15 amino acids. Germline CDR1 is MNHEY and CDR2 is SVGAGI. Trimming took 0 bases from V and 8 from J, leaving 11 bases between them. The CDR3 here is CASSYSNHRDSPLHF. The DNA for the CDR3 is TGTGCCAGCAGTTACTCGAATCACAGGGATTCACCCCTCCACTTT.

The chain links TRBV29-1 to TRBJ2-1, with 10 positions matching TRBD1. Germline CDR1 is SQVTM and CDR2 is ANQGSEA. After removal of 4 bases from V and 8 bases from J, the junction contained 8 bases not matched to a gene. The CDR3 spans 14 residues. CDR3 nucleotide sequence: TGCAGCGTTGGGGACAGGGGTCTTCCGGATGAGCAGTTCTTC. Translation: CSVGDRGLPDEQFF.

This chain links TRBV7-2 with TRBJ2-7; D ambiguous. The CDR3 has 13 amino acids. CDR1 and CDR2 from the germline V gene are SGHTA and FQGNSA. V was cut by 4 bases and J by 4 bases, with 11 bases left in between. The CDR3 DNA follows: TGTGCCAGCAGCTCACAGCTAGGATACGAGCAGTACTTC. Its protein product is CASSSQLGYEQYF.

The genes are TRBV2 and TRBJ2-7; D not resolved. Trimming stripped 2 bases from V and 3 bases from J, with 14 bases between. The CDR3 spans 15 residues. CDR1 and CDR2 from the germline V gene are SNHLY and FYNNEI. CDR3 amino acids: CASSESATNYYEQYF. CDR3 bases: TGTGCCAGCAGTGAATCGGCGACCAACTACTACGAGCAGTACTTC.

This clone has more than one count but fewer than ten. J is TRBJ2-5 and V is TRBV19; TRBD2 might be the D (7 bases). The CDR3 is made up of 14 amino acids. Germline lookup yields CDR1 LNHDA and CDR2 SQIVND (reference sequence). V lost 3 bases to trimming and J lost 5 bases, with 13 bases between them. CDR3 loop: CASSMSGGRETQYF. CDR3 bases: TGTGCCAGTAGTATGTCGGGGGGCAGGGAGACCCAGTACTTC.

The J gene is TRBJ1-5, the V gene TRBV6-6; D is unresolved. Trimming pared 0 bases from V and 6 bases from J, leaving 12 bases between. The CDR3 totals 15 residues. Germline values: CDR1 MNHNY, CDR2 SVGAGI (reference sequence). The DNA for the CDR3 is TGTGCCAGCAGTTACTCCCCGGGAGGCGGTCAGCCCCAGCATTTT. This gives the protein CASSYSPGGGQPQHF.

This clone was seen more than once but under ten times. The chain uses TRBV5-1 and TRBJ2-7, with D unclear. Per germline, CDR1 SGHRS and CDR2 YFSETQ. The CDR3 runs to 15 residues. Trimming stripped 0 bases from V and 4 bases from J, with 14 bases between. DNA for the CDR3: TGCGCCAGCAGCTTGGTGGGAAATGGGTTTTACGAGCAGTACTTC. Translation gives CASSLVGNGFYEQYF.